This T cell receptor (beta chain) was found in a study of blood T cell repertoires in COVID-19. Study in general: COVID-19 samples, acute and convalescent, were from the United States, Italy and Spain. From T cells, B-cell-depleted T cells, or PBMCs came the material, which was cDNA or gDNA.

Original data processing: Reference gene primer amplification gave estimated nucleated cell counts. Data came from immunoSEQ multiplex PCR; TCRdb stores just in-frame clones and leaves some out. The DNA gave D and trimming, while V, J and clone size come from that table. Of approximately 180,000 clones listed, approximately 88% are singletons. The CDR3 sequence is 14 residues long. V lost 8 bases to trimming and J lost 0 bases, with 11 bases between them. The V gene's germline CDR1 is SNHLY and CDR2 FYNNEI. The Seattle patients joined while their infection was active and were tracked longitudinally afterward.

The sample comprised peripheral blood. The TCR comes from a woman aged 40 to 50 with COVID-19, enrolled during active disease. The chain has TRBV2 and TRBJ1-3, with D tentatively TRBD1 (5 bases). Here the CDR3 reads CASSDINSGNTIYF. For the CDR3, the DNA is TGTGCCAGCTCGGACATTAACTCTGGAAACACCATATATTTT.